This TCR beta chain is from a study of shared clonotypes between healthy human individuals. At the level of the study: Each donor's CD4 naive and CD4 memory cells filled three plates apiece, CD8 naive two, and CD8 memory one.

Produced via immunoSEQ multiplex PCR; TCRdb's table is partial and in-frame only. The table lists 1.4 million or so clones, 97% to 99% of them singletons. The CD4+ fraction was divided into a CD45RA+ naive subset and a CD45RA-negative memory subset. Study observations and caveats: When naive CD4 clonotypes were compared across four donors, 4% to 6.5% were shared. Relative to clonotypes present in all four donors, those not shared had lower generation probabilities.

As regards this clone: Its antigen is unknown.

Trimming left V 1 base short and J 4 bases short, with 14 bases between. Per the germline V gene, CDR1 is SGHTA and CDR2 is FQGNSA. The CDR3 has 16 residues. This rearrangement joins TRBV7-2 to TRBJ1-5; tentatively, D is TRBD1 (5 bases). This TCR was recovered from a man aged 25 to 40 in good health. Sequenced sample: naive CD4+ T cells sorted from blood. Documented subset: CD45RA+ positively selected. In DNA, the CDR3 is TGTGCCAGCAGCTTAGAACCGGGGCGTCTGAATCAGCCCCAGCATTTT. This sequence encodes CASSLEPGRLNQPQHF.